These 22 T cell receptor beta chains came from one sample sequenced in a study of blood T cell repertoires in COVID-19. Measured with immunoSEQ multiplex PCR; TCRdb has only the in-frame clones, and not every one. The sample consists of 160,000 or so clones, around 83% of them appearing once. The sample was peripheral blood. The receptors originated from a woman aged 50 to 60 with COVID-19, enrolled during active disease.

The chain couples TRBV7-2 to TRBJ2-7; a weak D match, TRBD1 (6 bases). The CDR3 is made up of 14 amino acids. V was shortened by 5 bases and J by 1 base, with 12 bases between the two germline ends. CDR1 and CDR2 from the germline V gene are SGHTA and FQGNSA. The CDR3 here is CASSPRQASYEQYF. CDR3 nucleotides: TGTGCCAGCAGCCCTAGACAGGCTTCCTACGAGCAGTACTTC. Combining the CDR3 with reference TRBV7-2 and TRBJ2-7 gives the whole variable domain GAGVSQSPSNKVTEKGKDVELRCDPISGHTALYWYRQSLGQGLEFLIYFQGNSAPDKSGLPSDRFSAERTGGSVSTLTIQRTQQEDSAVYLCASSPRQASYEQYFGPGTRLTVT.

This chain uses TRBV10-3 with TRBJ2-7, with 7 bases fitting TRBD1. The CDR3 consists of 17 residues. Per germline, CDR1 ENHRY and CDR2 SYGVKD. V trimming: 0 bases; J trimming: 0 bases; junction bases outside the gene matches: 8. CDR3 amino acids: CAISESPDRRLSYEQYF. CDR3 DNA: TGTGCCATCAGTGAGTCCCCGGACAGGCGCCTCTCCTACGAGCAGTACTTC.

J is TRBJ2-3 and V is TRBV2, with TRBD2 identical over 12 bases. This CDR3 is 16 amino acids long. Germline V gives CDR1 SNHLY, CDR2 FYNNEI. Unmatched junction bases numbered 8, after V lost 8 bases and J lost 2 bases. Here the CDR3 DNA reads TGTGCCAGCCAAAGACGACTAGCGGGGGCCACAGATACGCAGTATTTT. As protein: CASQRRLAGATDTQYF.

CDR3: CASSYTGYEQYF. The CDR3 DNA follows: TGTGCCAGCAGTTATACAGGCTACGAGCAGTACTTC. This chain uses TRBV6-5 with TRBJ2-7, with D possibly TRBD1 on 5 matching bases. Trimming took off 3 bases at V and 3 bases at J, with 6 bases between the two ends. Germline V gene lookup returns CDR1 MNHEY and CDR2 SVGAGI. CDR3 length equals 12 residues.

The CDR3 DNA is TGTGCCAGTAGTACCGGCGTCAGGTGGGATGAAAAACTGTTTTTT. It specifies CASSTGVRWDEKLFF. The chain combines TRBV19 with TRBJ1-4; no clear D gene. The germline V gene encodes CDR1 LNHDA and CDR2 SQIVND (reference sequence). This CDR3 has 15 residues. Trimming shortened V by 4 bases and J by 6 bases, and 15 bases separated the two germline ends.

V usage is TRBV6-1 and J usage is TRBJ1-4, with 9 bases identical to TRBD1. The CDR3 covers 15 residues. Germline V gives CDR1 MNHNS, CDR2 SASEGT. V shed 3 bases, J shed 6 bases, and the junction held 5 bases outside the gene matches. CDR3 DNA: TGTGCCAGCAGTGAGACCGGGACAGGGTATGAAAAACTGTTTTTT. This gives the protein CASSETGTGYEKLFF.

This sequence joins TRBV5-1 and TRBJ2-5; D not certain. The V gene lost 0 bases and the J gene lost 0 bases, with 6 bases spanning the gap. The CDR3 is 14 amino acids. Per germline, CDR1 SGHRS and CDR2 YFSETQ. CDR3 region: CASSLGQYQETQYF. CDR3 nucleotides: TGCGCCAGCAGCTTGGGGCAGTACCAAGAGACCCAGTACTTC.

The chain uses TRBV18 and TRBJ1-2; D uncertain. This CDR3 comprises 15 residues. The germline V gene encodes CDR1 KGHSH and CDR2 LQKENI. The V end lost 6 bases, the J end lost 2 bases, and 16 bases lay between the germline ends. CDR3 loop: CASSSRVASNYGYTF. CDR3 nucleotide sequence: TGTGCCAGCTCCTCGAGGGTGGCTTCAAACTATGGCTACACCTTC. The variable domain in full, completed from reference TRBV18 and TRBJ1-2, reads NAGVMQNPRHLVRRRGQEARLRCSPMKGHSHVYWYRQLPEEGLKFMVYLQKENIIDESGMPKERFSAEFPKEGPSILRIQQVVRGDSAAYFCASSSRVASNYGYTFGSGTRLTVV.

The CDR3 DNA sequence: TGTGCCAGCAGACCGGGACAGGGGTTTTCACCCCTCCACTTT. Translating gives CASRPGQGFSPLHF. J is TRBJ1-6 and V is TRBV6-5; 10 bases are a match to TRBD1. The CDR3 is 14 amino acids. Germline V gene data show CDR1 as MNHEY and CDR2 as SVGAGI. Germline trimming cut 6 bases from V and 9 bases from J; bases unmatched to any gene: 5.

The chain has TRBV9 and TRBJ1-2; weak D call: TRBD1 (5 bases). V dropped 4 bases and J dropped 1 base, with 11 bases sitting between them. The length of the CDR3 is 14 residues. Germline CDR1 and CDR2: SGDLS and YYNGEE. The DNA of the CDR3 is TGTGCCAGCAGCCCCAACAGGAATAACTATGGCTACACCTTC. Translating it yields CASSPNRNNYGYTF.

The genes are TRBV19 and TRBJ2-5, with 7 bases matching TRBD1. Germline CDR1 and CDR2: LNHDA and SQIVND (reference sequence). The CDR3 length is 13 residues. The ends lost 6 bases at V and 3 bases at J; junction bases unmatched: 4. In DNA form, the CDR3 reads TGTGCCAGTAGCAGTACAGGGGAAGAGACCCAGTACTTC. It translates to CASSSTGEETQYF.

The chain recombines TRBV30 with TRBJ1-4; 7 bases fit TRBD1. Germline values: CDR1 GTSNPN, CDR2 SVGIG (reference sequence). With V trimmed by 0 bases and J by 5 bases, 3 bases remained unmatched. The CDR3 runs 14 residues. CDR3 sequence: CAWSVLDRNEKLFF. CDR3 sequence (DNA): TGTGCCTGGAGTGTTCTGGACAGGAATGAAAAACTGTTTTTT.

This clone was detected a few times. The gene calls are TRBV5-1 and TRBJ2-1; 7 bases fit TRBD1. V shed 0 bases, J shed 2 bases, and the junction held 2 bases outside the gene matches. The CDR3 spans 15 residues. Per the germline V gene, CDR1 is SGHRS and CDR2 is YFSETQ. The CDR3 reads CASSLDQGAYNEQFF. As DNA, the CDR3 is TGCGCCAGCAGCTTGGACCAGGGGGCCTACAATGAGCAGTTCTTC.

This clone was seen a few times. The chain links TRBV21-1 to TRBJ1-1. TRBV21-1 is termed a pseudogene. The length of the CDR3 is 15 residues. The CDR3 loop reads CASSKAETLNTEAFF. Written as DNA, the CDR3 is TGTGCCAGCAGCAAAGCGGAGACTCTGAACACTGAAGCTTTCTTT.

The chain uses TRBV7-9 and TRBJ2-4; D may be TRBD1 (7 bases). Germline assignment: CDR1 SEHNR and CDR2 FQNEAQ (reference sequence). V lost 5 bases, J lost 7 bases, and 9 bases lay in between. There are 12 residues in the CDR3. CDR3 sequence reads: CASSPGGNIQYF. For the CDR3, the DNA is TGTGCCAGCAGCCCAGGGGGGAACATTCAGTACTTC. Using reference TRBV7-9 and TRBJ2-4 for the parts outside the CDR3, the full variable domain is DTGVSQNPRHKITKRGQNVTFRCDPISEHNRLYWYRQTLGQGPEFLTYFQNEAQLEKSRLLSDRFSAERPKGSFSTLEIQRTEQGDSAMYLCASSPGGNIQYFGAGTRLSVL.

The chain employs TRBV12-5 and TRBJ2-1; maybe TRBD2 (5 bases). Trimming removed 2 bases at V and 1 base at J, with 6 bases between. This CDR3 is 14 amino acids long. Per germline, CDR1 LGHNT and CDR2 FRNRAP. The CDR3 sequence: CASGLPGSYNEQFF. CDR3 coding DNA: TGTGCTAGTGGTTTGCCGGGGTCCTACAATGAGCAGTTCTTC.

The rearrangement links TRBV4-1 to TRBJ2-7, with a weak D call TRBD2 (5 bases). Germline lookup yields CDR1 MGHRA and CDR2 YSYEKL. The CDR3 loop spans 15 amino acids. The germline V and J ends were trimmed by 3 bases and 2 bases, with 14 bases remaining between them. CDR3 loop: CASSQFRDLAYEQYF. CDR3 in DNA: TGCGCCAGCAGCCAGTTCCGGGATTTGGCCTACGAGCAGTACTTC.

The J gene is TRBJ2-7, the V gene TRBV19, with a possible D match to TRBD1 (6 bases). In germline, CDR1 is LNHDA, CDR2 SQIVND (reference sequence). V was shortened by 3 bases and J by 3 bases, with 15 bases between the two germline ends. The CDR3 is 15 residues long. CDR3 in DNA: TGTGCCAGTAGTATGTCCGCGTGGACAGTCTACGAGCAGTACTTC. As protein: CASSMSAWTVYEQYF. The variable domain in full, with the rest retrieved from reference TRBV19 and TRBJ2-7, is DGGITQSPKYLFRKEGQNVTLSCEQNLNHDAMYWYRQDPGQGLRLIYYSQIVNDFQKGDIAEGYSVSREKKESFPLTVTSAQKNPTAFYLCASSMSAWTVYEQYFGPGTRLTVT.

Many counts were recorded for this clone. The rearrangement joins TRBV9 to TRBJ1-6; weak D call: TRBD1 (6 bases). Germline V gene data show CDR1 as SGDLS and CDR2 as YYNGEE. Deletions cut 1 base from V and 6 bases from J, with 14 bases between. This CDR3 is 16 amino acids long. Written as DNA, the CDR3 is TGTGCCAGCAGCGTATCCCCGGACAGATCTAATTCACCCCTCCACTTT. It codes for CASSVSPDRSNSPLHF.

The chain combines TRBV19 with TRBJ2-7; tentatively, D is TRBD1 (5 bases). The germline V gene has CDR1 LNHDA and CDR2 SQIVND (reference sequence). The CDR3 runs 14 residues. Trimming left V 7 bases short and J 0 bases short, with 13 bases between. The CDR3 nucleotides are TGTGCCAGTAATCAGGGCTACAGCTCCTACGAGCAGTACTTC. Translated, it gives CASNQGYSSYEQYF.

In DNA, the CDR3 is TGCGCCAGCAGCTTGTTCGGGACTAGCGGCAATGAGCAGTTCTTC. It is translated as CASSLFGTSGNEQFF. The chain carries TRBV5-1 and TRBJ2-1, with TRBD2 matching over 11 bases. The germline gives CDR1 SGHRS, CDR2 YFSETQ. This CDR3 spans 15 amino acids. Germline trimming cut 1 base from V and 6 bases from J; bases unmatched to any gene: 3.

The V gene is TRBV19, the J gene TRBJ1-4; D perhaps matches TRBD1 (6 bases). This CDR3 contains 14 residues. Trimming shortened V by 5 bases and J by 2 bases, and 9 bases separated the two germline ends. CDR1 is LNHDA, CDR2 SQIVND, per germline (reference sequence). In DNA, the CDR3 is TGTGCCAGTAGTGACAGGACGACTAATGAAAAACTGTTTTTT. It encodes CASSDRTTNEKLFF.